This note documents a single T cell receptor beta chain sequence. Its antigen is unidentified. Separate from the approximately 700-subject first cohort was the 120-subject validation cohort, to which the donors belonged. The record originates from a study of cytomegalovirus exposure and HLA in healthy donors. Whole-study results and caveats: As was reported, the classifier diagnosed cytomegalovirus status with high specificity and sensitivity. In vitro data verified a few CMV-associated chains as specific for CMV antigens.

Germline values: CDR1 SNHLY, CDR2 FYNNEI. Deletions cut 6 bases from V and 0 bases from J, with 15 bases between. The CDR3 totals 16 residues. The table came from immunoSEQ multiplex PCR; TCRdb's copy has only in-frame clones and leaves some out. Of around 70,000 clones listed, about 95% are singletons. The chain links TRBV2 to TRBJ1-3; a weak D match, TRBD1 (5 bases). The TCR comes from a young woman in good health and CMV-seropositive. The specimen was PBMCs. CDR3 sequence: CASRPGLSSSGNTIYF. For the CDR3, the DNA is TGTGCCAGCAGGCCGGGACTCTCGAGCTCTGGAAACACCATATATTTT.